A single T cell receptor beta chain is shown here with its context. Germline CDR1 MGHDK, CDR2 SYGVNS. V was pared by 6 bases and J by 2 bases, with 3 bases of the junction left unmatched. The CDR3 length is 14 residues. The sample originates from a study of blood T cell repertoires in COVID-19. Study information: Both acute and convalescent COVID-19 samples were obtained from the United States, Italy and Spain. Sources were T cells, B-cell-depleted T cells, or PBMCs; the material itself was cDNA or gDNA.

In the source study's methods: Amplification of reference gene primers provided the estimated nucleated cell counts. Assay used: immunoSEQ multiplex PCR; TCRdb lists only in-frame clones, some missing. The V and J calls and clone size are taken from that table; D and trimming were inferred from the DNA. The sample shows around 200,000 clones, around 80% of them seen only once. The specimen sequenced was peripheral blood. The origin of this receptor is a woman between 45 and 60 years old with acute or convalescent COVID-19. This chain joins TRBV25-1 and TRBJ2-2; 7 bases are shared with TRBD2. In DNA form, the CDR3 reads TGTGCCAGCAGGTTAGCGGGTAACACCGGGGAGCTGTTTTTT. This gives the protein CASRLAGNTGELFF.